This TCR beta chain is from a study of cytomegalovirus exposure and HLA in healthy donors. The germline CDR1 and CDR2 sequences are SGDLS and YYNGEE. The CDR3 runs to 17 residues. V lost 4 bases and J lost 6; bases outside the gene matches: 10. On this clone itself: Its target is not known.

The PCR employed 60 Vbeta primers together with 13 Jbeta primers. Here immunoSEQ multiplex PCR was the method, and the copy in TCRdb shows in-frame clones only, minus some. The sample shows 35,000 to 45,000 clones, more than 80% of them seen only once. Donors counted as nominally healthy when sampled, yet unrecorded immune exposures were likely. Study findings and constraints: Usually a TCR sequence was rare, but some public TCRs were found in many donors.

The V and J genes are TRBV9 and TRBJ2-1, with TRBD2 identical over 13 bases. The source is a woman between 40 and 50 years old in good health and CMV-seronegative. The sequencing input was PBMCs. CDR3 bases: TGTGCCAGCAGCCCTAGACTAGCGGGGGGACCCGTCAATGAGCAGTTCTTC. This encodes CASSPRLAGGPVNEQFF.